This TCR beta chain was recovered during a study of blood T cell repertoires in COVID-19. Study at large: The samples span acute and convalescent COVID-19 from the United States, Italy and Spain. Nucleic acid was either cDNA or gDNA, and it came from T cells, B-cell-depleted T cells, or PBMCs.

Recruited during active infection, patients (from Seattle) were subsequently followed longitudinally. Source study methods: The authors estimated nucleated cell counts from reference gene primer amplification. The protocol was immunoSEQ multiplex PCR, while the TCRdb copy is restricted to in-frame clones and leaves out a portion. For V, J and clone size, that table is used; D and trimming come from the DNA. The table has 200,000 to 250,000 clones, more than 70% seen once. The V end was cut by 7 bases, the J end by 5 bases, with 11 bases between. Germline CDR1 reads MDHEN; CDR2 reads SYDVKM. The CDR3 runs 12 residues.

The J gene is TRBJ1-2, the V gene TRBV28; unclear D gene. The sequence derives from a woman older than 75 with COVID-19, enrolled during active disease. Material: peripheral blood. DNA for the CDR3: TGTGCCAGCAAGCCAAGTCAATATGGCTACACCTTC. Its protein product is CASKPSQYGYTF.